This T cell receptor beta chain was recorded in a study of T cell responses to AZD1222 COVID-19 vaccine. Across the whole study: Second-dose intervals of approximately 4 or approximately 12 weeks were pooled.

About this clone: Its cognate antigen is unknown.

Looked up from germline, CDR1 is MDHEN and CDR2 is SYDVKM. Unmatched junction bases numbered 12, after V lost 7 bases and J lost 10 bases. CDR3 length: 14 amino acids. Repertoires were generated with immunoSEQ multiplex PCR, while TCRdb's copy carries only in-frame clones and drops some. The data contain approximately 70,000 clones, 86% of them singletons. General study points: Only a handful of people who got AZD1222 tested seropositive at baseline. Donors in the cohort were predominantly white British and more often female, and clonal diversity was possibly underestimated. Spike-specific TCR breadth and depth rose after two AZD1222 doses.

The chain joins TRBV28 to TRBJ1-4, with 7 bases fitting TRBD1. This sequence was found in an adult in good health. Sequenced material: peripheral blood, taken on day 0 of AZD1222 vaccination. CDR3 protein: CASTKGGGAGKLFF. Here the CDR3 DNA reads TGTGCCAGCACCAAAGGAGGGGGCGCGGGAAAACTGTTTTTT.